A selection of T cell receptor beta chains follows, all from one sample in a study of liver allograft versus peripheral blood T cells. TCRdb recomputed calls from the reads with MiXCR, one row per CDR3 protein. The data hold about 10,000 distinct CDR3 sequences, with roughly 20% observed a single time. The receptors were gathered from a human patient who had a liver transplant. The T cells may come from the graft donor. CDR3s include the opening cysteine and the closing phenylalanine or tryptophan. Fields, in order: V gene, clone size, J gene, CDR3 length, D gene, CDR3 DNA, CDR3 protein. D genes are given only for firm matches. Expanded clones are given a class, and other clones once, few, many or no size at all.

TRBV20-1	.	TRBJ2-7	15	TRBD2	TGCAGTGCTAGAGATAGAATAGCGGGAGTGCACGAGCAGTACTTC	CSARDRIAGVHEQYF
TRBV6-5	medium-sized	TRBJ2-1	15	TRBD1	TGTGCCAGCAGACCAGGGGGACAGCTGAACAATGAGCAGTTCTTC	CASRPGGQLNNEQFF
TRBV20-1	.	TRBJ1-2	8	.	TGCAGTGCTAGAGGCTACACCTTC	CSARGYTF
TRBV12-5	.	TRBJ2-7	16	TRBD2	TGTGCTAGTGGTTTGCGACCGGGAGGGGGGCCGTACGAGCAGTACTTC	CASGLRPGGGPYEQYF
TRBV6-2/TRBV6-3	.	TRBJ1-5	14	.	TGTGCCAGCAGTTACGGAGGGGACAATCAGCCCCAGCATTTT	CASSYGGDNQPQHF
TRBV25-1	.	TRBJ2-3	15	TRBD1	TGTGCCAGCAGTGAGGGGACAGAACTAACAGATACGCAGTATTTT	CASSEGTELTDTQYF
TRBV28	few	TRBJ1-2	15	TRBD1	TGTGCCAGCAGCATCCCCAATGACAGGGTCAAAGGCTACACCTTC	CASSIPNDRVKGYTF
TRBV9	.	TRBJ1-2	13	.	TGTGCCAGCAGCGTAACCCTCGATAGTGGCTACACCTTC	CASSVTLDSGYTF
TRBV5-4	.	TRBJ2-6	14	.	TGTGCCAGCAGTTCACAGGCTGGGGCCAACGTCCTGACTTTC	CASSSQAGANVLTF
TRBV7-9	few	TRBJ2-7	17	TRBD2	TGTGCCAGCAGCCCCCAGCGTAGCGGGGGCAGCTCCTACGAGCAGTACTTC	CASSPQRSGGSSYEQYF
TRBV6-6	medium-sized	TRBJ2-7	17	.	TGTGCCAGCAGCCCAGGGGTTGGGGGCGCGTTGCTCTACGAGCAGTACTTC	CASSPGVGGALLYEQYF
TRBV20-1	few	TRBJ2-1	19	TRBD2	TGCAGTGCTAGAAAGAGCGGGGGAATTATATCGAGCTCCTACAATGAGCAGTTCTTC	CSARKSGGIISSSYNEQFF
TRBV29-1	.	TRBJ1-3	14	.	TGCAGCGTTATGGGGTCGCCAACTGGAAACACCATATATTTT	CSVMGSPTGNTIYF
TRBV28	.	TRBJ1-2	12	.	TGTGCCAGCAGGGGGACCGTGGATGGCTACACCTTC	CASRGTVDGYTF
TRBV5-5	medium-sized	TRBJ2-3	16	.	TGTGCCAGCAGCTTTGGTAACAGCCTCAGCACAGATACGCAGTATTTT	CASSFGNSLSTDTQYF
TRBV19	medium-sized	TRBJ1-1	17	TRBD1	TGTGCCAGTAGTATAGGTCGGCAGGGGGCTGGTAGCACTGAAGCTTTCTTT	CASSIGRQGAGSTEAFF
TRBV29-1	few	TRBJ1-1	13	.	TGCAGCGTTGAGGGATTGATGAACACTGAAGCTTTCTTT	CSVEGLMNTEAFF
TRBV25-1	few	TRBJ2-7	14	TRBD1	TGTGCCAGCAGTGGTGCAGGGGGCGCGTACGAGCAGTACTTC	CASSGAGGAYEQYF
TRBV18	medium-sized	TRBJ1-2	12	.	TGTGCCAGCTCACTGGACAGCTATGGCTACACCTTC	CASSLDSYGYTF
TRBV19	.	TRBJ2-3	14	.	TGTGCCAGTAACTCACAAGGAAGGACAGATACGCAGTATTTT	CASNSQGRTDTQYF
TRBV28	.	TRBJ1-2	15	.	TGTGCCAGCAGTTTCGGGATCCAGGTTCACTATGGCTACACCTTC	CASSFGIQVHYGYTF
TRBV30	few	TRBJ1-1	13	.	TGTGCCTGGAGTCGGGCCTTGGGGGCCGAGGCTTTCTTT	CAWSRALGAEAFF
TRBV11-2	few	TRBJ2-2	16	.	TGTGCCAGCAACAAACCTCGGGGGGCATGGACCGGGGAGCTGTTTTTT	CASNKPRGAWTGELFF
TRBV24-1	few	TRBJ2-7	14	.	TGTGCCACCAGTGACAACGGGGCAAACTACGAGCAGTACTTC	CATSDNGANYEQYF
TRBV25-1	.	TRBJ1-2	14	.	TGTGCCAGCAGTGAAAACCTTGGGAACTATGGCTACACCTTC	CASSENLGNYGYTF
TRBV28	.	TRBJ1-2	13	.	TGTGCCAGCAGTTTAGGGCAGAACTATGGCTACACCTTC	CASSLGQNYGYTF
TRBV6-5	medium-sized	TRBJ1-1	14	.	TGTGCCAGCAGGACCACCGGAGGGGACACTGAAGCTTTCTTT	CASRTTGGDTEAFF
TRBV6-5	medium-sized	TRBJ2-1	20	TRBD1	TGTGCCAGCAGTTACTCGATGGCCCGACAGGGTTTGAGGACCAGGCATGAGCAGTTCTTC	CASSYSMARQGLRTRHEQFF
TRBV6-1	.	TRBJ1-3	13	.	TGTGCCAGCATAATGGACGCGGGAAACACCATATATTTT	CASIMDAGNTIYF
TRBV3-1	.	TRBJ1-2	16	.	TGTGCCAGCAGCCAAGGATTGCACACGCTGAACTATGGCTACACCTTC	CASSQGLHTLNYGYTF
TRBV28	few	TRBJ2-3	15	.	TGTGCCAGCAGTTTTCAGCCGGGGGGCACAGATACGCAGTATTTT	CASSFQPGGTDTQYF
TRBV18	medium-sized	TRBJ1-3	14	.	TGTGCCAGCTCAATGCAGGGTTCAGGAAACACCATATATTTT	CASSMQGSGNTIYF
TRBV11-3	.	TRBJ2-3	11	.	TGTGCCAGCAGCCAAGGGTATACGCAGTATTTT	CASSQGYTQYF
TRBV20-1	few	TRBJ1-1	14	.	TGCAGTGCTAGAGAAGGGCCAGGGAGGACTGAAGCTTTCTTT	CSAREGPGRTEAFF
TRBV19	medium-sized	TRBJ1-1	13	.	TGTGCCAGTAGTGTGACAGTTAACACTGAAGCTTTCTTT	CASSVTVNTEAFF
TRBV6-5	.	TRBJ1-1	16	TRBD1	TGTGCCAGTCATACCGGGACAGGGGGCTGGGACACTGAAGCTTTCTTT	CASHTGTGGWDTEAFF